This T cell receptor (beta chain) was obtained from a study of blood T cell repertoires in COVID-19 (TCRdb year 2020). Background on the whole study: Samples covering the acute and convalescent phases of COVID-19 were provided by collaborators in the United States, Italy and Spain. The repertoires were released in a freely available public database meant as a resource for research on the immune response to SARS-CoV-2. Subjects who had been exposed to COVID-19, were actively infected with it, or had recovered from it provided the deeply sampled blood TCRbeta repertoires that made up the dataset. The samples were drawn from two sources: the first 160 participants of the ongoing ImmuneRACE study, and about 1,300 subjects contributed by 6 global collaborators. The prospective study material was composed of cDNA or gDNA derived from T cells, B-cell-depleted T cells, or PBMCs. Where available, HLA class I and class II types were taken from metadata supplied by the sample provider and were not determined by assay-based typing. The sample metadata nearly always contained a de-identified subject ID, COVID-19 status, age in years and sex.

On this clone: Its antigen is still unknown. One base away there is no much larger clone; base qualities are not given.

Broad study findings and their caveats: How much clinical and demographic metadata was included differed by source and by participant, and the metadata was provided uncurated.

The immunoSEQ Assay, a bias-controlled multiplex PCR, was used to amplify TCRbeta CDR3 regions from genomic DNA. On the authors' methods: The number of nucleated cells in each sample was estimated from the amplification of reference gene primers within the assay. Sequence reads were collapsed and filtered to measure the absolute abundance of every unique TCRbeta CDR3 rearrangement. Productive Simpson clonality was computed per sample as the square root of Simpson's diversity index over productive rearrangements. TCRdb's version of the immuneACCESS table is confined to in-frame rearrangements and falls short of the full clone set. An unresolved V gene accounts for under half of the shortfall where checked; the remainder is of unknown origin. V, J and clone size are those of that table, while D and trimming were read from the DNA. The sample table shows around 95,000 clones, and about 80% are seen once. The top ten clonotypes cover roughly a third of the sample.

Collaborating institutions collected whole blood in K2EDTA tubes following their own protocols. Collaborator samples were shipped for TCRbeta analysis as frozen whole blood, isolated PBMCs, or DNA extracted from either sample type. CDR1 and CDR2 are drawn from the germline V gene (reference sequence): MNHEY, SMNVEV. The CDR3 contains 14 residues, cysteine and phenylalanine counted. Of the read, only the CDR3 DNA is kept; its 42 bases are in frame from base 1. V is trimmed back by 7 bases and J by 6 bases, and the junction contains 8 bases that no gene match accounts for. The sequence came from a man aged 70-80 years with active or convalescent COVID-19. The rearrangement joined TRBV27 to TRBJ1-5; 8 central bases correspond to TRBD1. The sequencing input was peripheral blood. The CDR3 in this case is CASNPQGAGQPQHF. At the DNA level, the sequence is TGTGCCAGCAACCCCCAGGGGGCCGGTCAGCCCCAGCATTTT.